The text below deals with one T cell receptor (beta chain). Its antigen is unknown. Repertoires were generated with immunoSEQ multiplex PCR, while TCRdb's copy carries only in-frame clones and drops some. The repertoire includes 70,000 to 85,000 clones, roughly 80% of them detected once, and 2.9% sits in the top ten. The data were taken from a study of T cell responses to AZD1222 COVID-19 vaccine. This CDR3 has 13 residues. J gave up 2 bases and V 7 bases, and 4 bases lay outside the gene matches. The germline V gene has CDR1 SNHLY and CDR2 FYNNEI. Points from the study as a whole: After the peak T cell response, and only then, were repertoires sampled. There were mostly white British donors and more females than males, and clonal diversity was possibly underestimated.

The input for sequencing was peripheral blood, taken on day 0 of AZD1222 vaccination. The chain has TRBV2 and TRBJ2-7; 8 nucleotides align to TRBD1. This clonotype was sampled from an adult in good health. CDR3 sequence (DNA): TGTGCCAGCAAACGGGACAGGACCTACGAGCAGTACTTC. This sequence encodes CASKRDRTYEQYF.